This TCR beta chain is drawn from a study of cytomegalovirus exposure and HLA in healthy donors. Findings of the study overall: Reports described diagnosis of cytomegalovirus status by the classifier as highly specific and sensitive. Among the CMV-associated chains, a few were confirmed in vitro as specific for CMV antigens. Most TCR sequences were rare, but some public TCRs occurred in many donors.

Concerning this clone: Its cognate antigen is unknown.

Libraries were prepared by immunoSEQ multiplex PCR; TCRdb keeps only in-frame clonotypes and omits some of them. The profile shows roughly 150,000 clones, about 86% of them singletons. Unmatched junction bases numbered 5, after V lost 0 bases and J lost 6 bases. This CDR3 has 17 amino acids. Germline assignment: CDR1 MGHRA and CDR2 YSYEKL. The chain joins TRBV4-1 to TRBJ2-3; 14 bases are shared with TRBD2. The origin of this receptor is a woman between 18 and 29 years old in good health and CMV-seronegative. What was sequenced was PBMCs. The CDR3 sequence is CASSQEPGLAGVDTQYF. The DNA for the CDR3 is TGCGCCAGCAGCCAAGAACCGGGACTAGCGGGAGTGGATACGCAGTATTTT.